The source of this T cell receptor beta chain is a study of cytomegalovirus exposure and HLA in healthy donors. Broader study findings: A few V segments could not be told apart, such as TRBV6-2 and TRBV6-3, and were left out.

In the case of this clone: Its antigen remains unidentified.

PCR used 60 Vbeta primers and 13 Jbeta primers. Original analysis: A later analysis tallied roughly 77 million unique TCR beta chains, around 9.9 million of them shared. Produced via immunoSEQ multiplex PCR; TCRdb's table is partial and in-frame only. V and J calls and clone size are those listed in that table; D and trimming were worked out from the DNA. The repertoire includes approximately 160,000 clones, 65% to 85% of them detected once, and roughly 4.7% sits in the top ten. J was trimmed by 9 bases and V by 5 bases; bases with no gene match: 4. CDR1 is SNHLY and CDR2 is FYNNEI in the germline V gene. The CDR3 length is 14 residues.

The receptor was isolated from a woman aged 45-65 years in good health and CMV-seropositive. This chain joins TRBV2 and TRBJ1-6, with 10 bases fitting TRBD1. The sequenced material came from PBMCs. The CDR3: CASSPGQGGSPLHF. CDR3 bases: TGTGCCAGCAGTCCTGGACAGGGGGGTTCACCCCTCCACTTT.